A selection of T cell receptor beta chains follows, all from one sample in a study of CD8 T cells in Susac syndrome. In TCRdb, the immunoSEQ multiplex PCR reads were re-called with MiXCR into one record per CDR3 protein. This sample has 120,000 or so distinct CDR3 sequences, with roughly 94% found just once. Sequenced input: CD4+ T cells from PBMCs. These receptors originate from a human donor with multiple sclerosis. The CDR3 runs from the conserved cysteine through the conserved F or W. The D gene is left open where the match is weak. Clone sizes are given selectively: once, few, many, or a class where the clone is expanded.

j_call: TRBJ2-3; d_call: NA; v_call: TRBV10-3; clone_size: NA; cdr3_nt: TGTGCCATCAGTGAGTCGAGAGGGGGGGCAGATACGCAGTATTTT; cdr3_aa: CAISESRGGADTQYF
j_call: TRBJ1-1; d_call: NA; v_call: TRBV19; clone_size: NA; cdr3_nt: TGTGCCAGTAGTATGGGGTCGGGTAAGAACACTGAAGCTTTCTTT; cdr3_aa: CASSMGSGKNTEAFF
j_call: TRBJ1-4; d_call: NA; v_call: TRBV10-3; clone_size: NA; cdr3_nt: TGTGCCATCAGTGCCCGGGACCCTAATGAAAAACTGTTTTTT; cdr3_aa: CAISARDPNEKLFF
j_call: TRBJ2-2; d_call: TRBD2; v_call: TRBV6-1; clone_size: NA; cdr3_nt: TGTGCCAGCAGGGAACTAGCGGGAGGGGTTAGCACCGGGGAGCTGTTTTTT; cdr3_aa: CASRELAGGVSTGELFF
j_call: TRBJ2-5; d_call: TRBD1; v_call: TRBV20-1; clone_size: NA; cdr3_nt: TGCAGTGCTAGGAGGACAGGGCCAGGAGAGACCCAGTACTTC; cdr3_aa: CSARRTGPGETQYF
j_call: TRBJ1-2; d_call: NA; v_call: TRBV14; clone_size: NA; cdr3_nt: TGTGCCAGCAGCCAAGATCATGGGCAGTACTATGGCTACACCTTC; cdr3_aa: CASSQDHGQYYGYTF
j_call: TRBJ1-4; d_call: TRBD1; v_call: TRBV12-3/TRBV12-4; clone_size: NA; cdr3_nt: TGTGCCAGCAGTCCGACAGGGCGACTGTTTTTT; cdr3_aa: CASSPTGRLFF
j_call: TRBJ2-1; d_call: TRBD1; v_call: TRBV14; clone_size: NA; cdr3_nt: TGTGCCAGCAGCCCGGGACAGAGCTCCTACAATGAGCAGTTCTTC; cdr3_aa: CASSPGQSSYNEQFF
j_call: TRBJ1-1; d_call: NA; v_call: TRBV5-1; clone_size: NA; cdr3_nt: TGCGCCGGCAGCTTGTTCCCCACAGGGAACACTGAAGCTTTCTTT; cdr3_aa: CAGSLFPTGNTEAFF
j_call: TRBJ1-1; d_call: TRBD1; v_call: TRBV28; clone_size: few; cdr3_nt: TGTGCCAGCAGTTTAGGGGACAGGGCTCCTGAAGCTTTCTTT; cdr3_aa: CASSLGDRAPEAFF
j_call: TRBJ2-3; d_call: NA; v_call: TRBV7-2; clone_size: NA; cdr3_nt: TGTGCCAGCAGCCCCGGACCAGATACGCAGTATTTT; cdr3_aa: CASSPGPDTQYF
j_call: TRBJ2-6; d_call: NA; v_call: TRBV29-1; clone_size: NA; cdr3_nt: TGCAGCGTTGAAGGGTCGGCCAACGTCCTGACTTTC; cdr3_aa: CSVEGSANVLTF
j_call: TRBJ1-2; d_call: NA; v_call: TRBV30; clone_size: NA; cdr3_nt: TGTGCCTGGAGTCCTGGGGGCGACTATGGCTACACCTTC; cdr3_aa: CAWSPGGDYGYTF
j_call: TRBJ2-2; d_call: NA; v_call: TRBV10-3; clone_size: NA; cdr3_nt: TGTGCCGCTGGGGAGTTCAGCGGGGAGCTGTTTTTT; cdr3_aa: CAAGEFSGELFF
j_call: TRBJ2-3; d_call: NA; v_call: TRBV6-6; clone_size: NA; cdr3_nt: TGTGCCGTTCGGGCAGGGGATGTCACAGATACGCAGTATTTT; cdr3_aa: CAVRAGDVTDTQYF
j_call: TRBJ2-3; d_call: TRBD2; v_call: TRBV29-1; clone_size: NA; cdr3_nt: TGCAGCGTTGAAGGCTCGACTAGCACAGATACGCAGTTTTTT; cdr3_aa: CSVEGSTSTDTQFF
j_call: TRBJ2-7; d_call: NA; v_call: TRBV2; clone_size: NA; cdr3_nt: TGTGCCAGCAGTCCCCGGGGGATTACCGATTACGAGCAGTACTTC; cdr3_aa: CASSPRGITDYEQYF
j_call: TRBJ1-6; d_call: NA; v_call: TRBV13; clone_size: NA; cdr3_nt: TGTGCCAGCAGCTTAGGACAAAGCTCCTATAATTCACCCCTCCACTTT; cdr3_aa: CASSLGQSSYNSPLHF
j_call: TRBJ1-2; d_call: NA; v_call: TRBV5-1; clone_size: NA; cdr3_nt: TGCGCCAGCAGCTTGGCCCTCGCAGGGTCAACGTATGGCTACACCTTC; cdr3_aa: CASSLALAGSTYGYTF
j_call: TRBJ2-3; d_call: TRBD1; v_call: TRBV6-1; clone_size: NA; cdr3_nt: TGTGCCAGCAGTCCGCTTGAAGGACAGGGGGGAGATACGCAGTATTTT; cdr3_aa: CASSPLEGQGGDTQYF
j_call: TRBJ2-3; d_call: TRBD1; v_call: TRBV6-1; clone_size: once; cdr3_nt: TGTGCCAGCAGCCGCCCCGGGACAGGGGGCATTACAGATACGCAGTATTTT; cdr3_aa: CASSRPGTGGITDTQYF
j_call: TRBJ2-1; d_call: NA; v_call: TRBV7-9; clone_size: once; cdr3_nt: TGTGCCAGCAGCTTAGGAACCAGTCAGAAGCAGTTCTTC; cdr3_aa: CASSLGTSQKQFF
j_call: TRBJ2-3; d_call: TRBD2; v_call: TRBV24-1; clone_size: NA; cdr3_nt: TGTGCCACCAGTGGAGCGGGGGGCACAGATACGCAGTATTTT; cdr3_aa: CATSGAGGTDTQYF
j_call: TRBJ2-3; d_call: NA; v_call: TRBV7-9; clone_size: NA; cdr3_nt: TGTGCCAGCAGCTTTGAGGCAGATACGCAGTATTTT; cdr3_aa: CASSFEADTQYF
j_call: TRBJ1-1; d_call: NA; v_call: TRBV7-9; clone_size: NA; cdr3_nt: TGTGCCGGGACGGGGGCTAAGAACACTGAAGCTTTCTTT; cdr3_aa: CAGTGAKNTEAFF
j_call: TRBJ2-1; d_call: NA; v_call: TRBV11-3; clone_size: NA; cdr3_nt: TGTGCCAGCAGCCCAAACAGGGACTATGAGCAGTTCTTC; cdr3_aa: CASSPNRDYEQFF
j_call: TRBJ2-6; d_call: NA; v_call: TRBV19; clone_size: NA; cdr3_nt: TGTGCCAGTCGGCCGGGACGTCGCACTGGGGCCAACGTCCTGACTTTC; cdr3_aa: CASRPGRRTGANVLTF
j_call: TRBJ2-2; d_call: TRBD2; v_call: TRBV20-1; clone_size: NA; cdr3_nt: TGCAGTGCTAGGTTGCTCTCTAGCGGGAGGGCCCACGGGGAGCTGTTTTTT; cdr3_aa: CSARLLSSGRAHGELFF
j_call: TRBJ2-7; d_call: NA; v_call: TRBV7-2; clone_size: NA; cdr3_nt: TGTGCCAGCAGCTTCTCTTCAACCTCCTACGAGCAGTACTTC; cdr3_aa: CASSFSSTSYEQYF
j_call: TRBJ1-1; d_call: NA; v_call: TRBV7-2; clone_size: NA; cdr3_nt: TGTGCCAGCAGCTTTAGTCCTGAAGCTTTCTTT; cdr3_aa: CASSFSPEAFF
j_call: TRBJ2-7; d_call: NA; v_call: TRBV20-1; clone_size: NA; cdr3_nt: TGCAGTGCTAGAGATGGTCGGGCTCCACCTTACGAGCAGTACTTC; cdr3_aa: CSARDGRAPPYEQYF
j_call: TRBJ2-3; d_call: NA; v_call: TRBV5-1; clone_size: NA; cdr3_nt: TGCGCCAGCAGCTTCCTCGGGGGGCTAAGCACAGATACGCAGTATTTT; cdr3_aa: CASSFLGGLSTDTQYF
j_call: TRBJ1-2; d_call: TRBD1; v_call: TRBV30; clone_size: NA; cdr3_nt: TGTGCCTGGAGTGTCGGACAGGGTAGCTATGGCTACACCTTC; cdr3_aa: CAWSVGQGSYGYTF
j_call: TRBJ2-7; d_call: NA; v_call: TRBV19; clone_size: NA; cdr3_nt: TGTGCCAGTAGCCCTTGGGAATCCTACGAGCAGTACTTC; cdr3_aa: CASSPWESYEQYF
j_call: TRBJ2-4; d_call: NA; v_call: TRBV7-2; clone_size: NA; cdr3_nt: TGTGCCAGCAGCTTAGGCGGTTTAAACATTCAGTACTTC; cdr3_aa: CASSLGGLNIQYF
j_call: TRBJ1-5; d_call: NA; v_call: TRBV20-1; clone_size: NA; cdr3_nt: TGCAGTGCTAATGTGGGAAATCAGCCCCAGCATTTT; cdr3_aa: CSANVGNQPQHF
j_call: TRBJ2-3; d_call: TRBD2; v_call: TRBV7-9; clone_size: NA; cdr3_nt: TGTGCCAGCAGTGGACTAGCGGGGGGCAGCACAGATACGCAGTATTTT; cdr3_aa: CASSGLAGGSTDTQYF
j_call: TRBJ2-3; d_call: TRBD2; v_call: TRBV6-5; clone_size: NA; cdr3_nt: TGTGCCAGCAGTTTGCGGGAGGGAGATACGCAGTATTTT; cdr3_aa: CASSLREGDTQYF
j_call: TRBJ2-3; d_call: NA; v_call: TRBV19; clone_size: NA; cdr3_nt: TGTGCCAGTAGTATGGGGTCAGGGAAAACAGATACGCAGTATTTT; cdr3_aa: CASSMGSGKTDTQYF
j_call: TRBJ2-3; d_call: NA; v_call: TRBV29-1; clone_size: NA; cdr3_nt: TGCAGCGTTGAGAGGGGACCGACAGATACGCAGTATTTT; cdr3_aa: CSVERGPTDTQYF
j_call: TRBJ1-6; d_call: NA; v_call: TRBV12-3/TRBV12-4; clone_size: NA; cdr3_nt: TGTGCCAGCAGTCTCGAAGGACAGAATAATTCACCCCTCCACTTT; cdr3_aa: CASSLEGQNNSPLHF
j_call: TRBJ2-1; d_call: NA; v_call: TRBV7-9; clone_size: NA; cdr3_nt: TGTGCCAGCCGCGGCTCCTACAATGAGCAGTTCTTC; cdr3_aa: CASRGSYNEQFF
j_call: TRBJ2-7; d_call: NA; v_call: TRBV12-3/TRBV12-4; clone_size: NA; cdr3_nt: TGTGCCAGCAGTTTCGGGGGACCTTCGTTTGAGCAGTACTTC; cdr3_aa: CASSFGGPSFEQYF
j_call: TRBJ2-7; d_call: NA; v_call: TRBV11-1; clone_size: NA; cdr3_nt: TGTGCCAGCAGCTCCCCCTGGGGCAGCTACGAGCAGTACTTC; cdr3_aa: CASSSPWGSYEQYF
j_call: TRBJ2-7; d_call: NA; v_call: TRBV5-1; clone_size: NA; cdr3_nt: TGCGCCAGCAGCTCCAGAGTAAGGGCCGGCTACGAGCAGTACTTC; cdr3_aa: CASSSRVRAGYEQYF
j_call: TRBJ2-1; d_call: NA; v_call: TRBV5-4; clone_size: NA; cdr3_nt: TGTGCCAGCAGCTCGCCCCCGAAGGGGGTGTCCTACAATGAGCAGTTCTTC; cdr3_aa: CASSSPPKGVSYNEQFF
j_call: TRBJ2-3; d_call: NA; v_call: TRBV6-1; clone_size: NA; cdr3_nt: TGTGCCAGCAGCCCCAGAGCTTCTAGCACAGATACGCAGTATTTT; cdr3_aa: CASSPRASSTDTQYF
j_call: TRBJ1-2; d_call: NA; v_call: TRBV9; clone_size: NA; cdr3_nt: TGTGCCAGCAGCGTAGCCTCGTCCAGGGCTGCCTCTGGCTACACCTTC; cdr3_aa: CASSVASSRAASGYTF
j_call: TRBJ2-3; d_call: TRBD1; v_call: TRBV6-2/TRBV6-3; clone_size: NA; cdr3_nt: TGTGCCAGCAGTCCCGGGACAGGATTCACAGATACGCAGTATTTT; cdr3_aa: CASSPGTGFTDTQYF
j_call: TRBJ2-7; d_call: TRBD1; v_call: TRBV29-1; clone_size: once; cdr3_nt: TGCAGCGTGGCGGACAGGGGATCCTACGAGCAGTACTTC; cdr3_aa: CSVADRGSYEQYF
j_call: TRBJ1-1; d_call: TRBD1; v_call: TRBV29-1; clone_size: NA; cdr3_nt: TGCAGCGGGACAGGGGTCGCTTCCATGAACACTGAAGCTTTCTTT; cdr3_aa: CSGTGVASMNTEAFF
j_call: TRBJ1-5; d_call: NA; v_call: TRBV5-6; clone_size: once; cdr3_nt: TGTGCCAGCAGCTTGCGGGGCGCGGGGCAGCCCCAGCATTTT; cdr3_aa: CASSLRGAGQPQHF
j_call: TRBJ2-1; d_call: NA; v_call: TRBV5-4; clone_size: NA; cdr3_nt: TGTGCCAGCAGCTGGGGGGCGGGGGTCAACAATGAGCAGTTCTTC; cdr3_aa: CASSWGAGVNNEQFF
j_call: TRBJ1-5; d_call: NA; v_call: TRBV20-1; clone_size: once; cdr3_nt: TGCAGTGCCCTATATAGCAATCAGCCCCAGCATTTT; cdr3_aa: CSALYSNQPQHF